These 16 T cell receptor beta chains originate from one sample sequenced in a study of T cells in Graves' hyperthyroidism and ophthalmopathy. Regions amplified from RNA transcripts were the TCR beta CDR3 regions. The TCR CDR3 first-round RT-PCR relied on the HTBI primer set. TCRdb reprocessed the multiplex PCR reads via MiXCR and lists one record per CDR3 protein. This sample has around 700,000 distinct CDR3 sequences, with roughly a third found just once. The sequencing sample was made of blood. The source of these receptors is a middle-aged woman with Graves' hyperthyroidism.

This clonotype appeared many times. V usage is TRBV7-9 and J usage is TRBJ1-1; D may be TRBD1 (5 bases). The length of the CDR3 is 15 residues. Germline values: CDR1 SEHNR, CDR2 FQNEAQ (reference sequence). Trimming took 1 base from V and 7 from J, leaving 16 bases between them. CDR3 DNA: TGTGCCAGCAGCTTAGGAAGTGGGGGAGTAGGTGAAGCTTTCTTT. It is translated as CASSLGSGGVGEAFF.

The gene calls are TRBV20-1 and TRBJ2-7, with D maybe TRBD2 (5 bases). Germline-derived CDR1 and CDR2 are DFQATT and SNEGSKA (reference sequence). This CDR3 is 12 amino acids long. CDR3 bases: TGCAGCGTTGAGGACTCCGCTGCCGAGCAGTACTTC. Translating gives CSVEDSAAEQYF.

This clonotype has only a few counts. The CDR3 loop reads CASSLAASHEQYF. The CDR3 DNA follows: TGTGCCAGCAGTTTAGCGGCATCCCACGAGCAGTACTTC. The chain uses TRBV28 and TRBJ2-7, with D unresolved. Between the trimmed V and J ends, which lost 2 bases and 5 bases, there was a span of 10 bases. The CDR3 has 13 amino acids. Germline CDR1 is MDHEN and CDR2 is SYDVKM.

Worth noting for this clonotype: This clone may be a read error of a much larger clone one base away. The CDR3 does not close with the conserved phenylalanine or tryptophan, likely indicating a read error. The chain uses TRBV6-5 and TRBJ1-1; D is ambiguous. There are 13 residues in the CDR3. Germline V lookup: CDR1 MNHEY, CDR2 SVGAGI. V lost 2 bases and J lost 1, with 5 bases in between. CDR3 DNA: TGTGCCAGCAGTTACCACCGGAACACTGAAGCTTTCCTT. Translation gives CASSYHRNTEAFL.

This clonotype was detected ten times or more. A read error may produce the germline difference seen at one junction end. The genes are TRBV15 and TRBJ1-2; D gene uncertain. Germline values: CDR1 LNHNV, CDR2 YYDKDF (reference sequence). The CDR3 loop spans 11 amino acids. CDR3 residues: CATSSNYGYTF. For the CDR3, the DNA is TGTGCCACGAGCAGTAACTATGGCTACACCTTC.

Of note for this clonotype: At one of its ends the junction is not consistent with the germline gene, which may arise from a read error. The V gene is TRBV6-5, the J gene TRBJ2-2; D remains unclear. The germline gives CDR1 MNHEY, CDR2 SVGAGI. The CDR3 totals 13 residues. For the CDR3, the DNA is TGTGCCATCAGTTACGGCCTTTGGGGGGAGCTGTTTTTT. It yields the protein CAISYGLWGELFF.

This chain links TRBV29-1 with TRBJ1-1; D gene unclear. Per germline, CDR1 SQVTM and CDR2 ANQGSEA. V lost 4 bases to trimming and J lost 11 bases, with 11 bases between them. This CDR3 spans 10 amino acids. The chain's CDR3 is CSVGQVGAFF. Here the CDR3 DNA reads TGCAGCGTTGGGCAGGTGGGGGCTTTCTTT.

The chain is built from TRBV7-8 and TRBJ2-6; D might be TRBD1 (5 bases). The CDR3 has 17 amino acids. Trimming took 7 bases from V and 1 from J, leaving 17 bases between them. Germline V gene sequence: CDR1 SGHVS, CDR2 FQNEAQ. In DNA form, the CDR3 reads TGTGCCAGCACCCTAGACAGAGTGGCATCTGGGGCCAACGTCCTGACTTTC. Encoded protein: CASTLDRVASGANVLTF.

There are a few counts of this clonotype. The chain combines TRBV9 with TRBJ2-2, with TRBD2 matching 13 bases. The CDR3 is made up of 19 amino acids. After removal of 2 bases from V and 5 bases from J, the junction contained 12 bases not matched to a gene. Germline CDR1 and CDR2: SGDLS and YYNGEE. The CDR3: CASSVGVPGLAGRTGELFF. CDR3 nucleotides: TGTGCCAGCAGCGTTGGGGTGCCGGGACTAGCGGGACGAACCGGGGAGCTGTTTTTT.

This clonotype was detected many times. CDR3 DNA: TGCAGTGCTATAGACAACTACGATGGCTACACCTTC. Translating gives CSAIDNYDGYTF. The genes are TRBV20-1 and TRBJ1-2; D remains ambiguous. Per the germline V gene, CDR1 is DFQATT and CDR2 is SNEGSKA (reference sequence). This CDR3 region has 12 residues. Trimming shortened V by 4 bases and J by 6 bases, and 12 bases separated the two germline ends.

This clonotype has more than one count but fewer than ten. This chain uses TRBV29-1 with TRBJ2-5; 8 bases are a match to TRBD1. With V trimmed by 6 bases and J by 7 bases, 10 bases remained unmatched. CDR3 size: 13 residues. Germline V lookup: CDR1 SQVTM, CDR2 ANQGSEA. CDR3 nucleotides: TGCAGCGTGGGAGGACAGGGACCAGGGACCCAGTACTTC. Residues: CSVGGQGPGTQYF.

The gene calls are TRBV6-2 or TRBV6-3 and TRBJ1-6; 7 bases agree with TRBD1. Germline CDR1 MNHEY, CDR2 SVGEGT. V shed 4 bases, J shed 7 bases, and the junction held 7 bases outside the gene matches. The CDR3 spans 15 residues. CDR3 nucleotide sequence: TGTGCCAGCAGTTGGGAGGGGACAGCGAATTCACCCCTCCACTTT. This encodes CASSWEGTANSPLHF.

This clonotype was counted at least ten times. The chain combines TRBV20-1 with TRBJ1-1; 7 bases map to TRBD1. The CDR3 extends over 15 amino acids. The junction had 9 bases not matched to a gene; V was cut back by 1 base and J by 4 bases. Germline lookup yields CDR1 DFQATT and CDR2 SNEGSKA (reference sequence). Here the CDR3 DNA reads TGCAGTGCTAGAGCCCGAGGGACAGTAGCCACTGAAGCTTTCTTT. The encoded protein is CSARARGTVATEAFF.

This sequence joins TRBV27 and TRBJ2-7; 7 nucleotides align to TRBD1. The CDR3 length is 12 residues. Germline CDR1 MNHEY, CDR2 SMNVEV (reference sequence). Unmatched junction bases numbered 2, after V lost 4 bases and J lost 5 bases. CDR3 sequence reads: CASSSQGDEQYF. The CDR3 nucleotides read TGTGCCAGCAGTTCCCAGGGGGACGAGCAGTACTTC.

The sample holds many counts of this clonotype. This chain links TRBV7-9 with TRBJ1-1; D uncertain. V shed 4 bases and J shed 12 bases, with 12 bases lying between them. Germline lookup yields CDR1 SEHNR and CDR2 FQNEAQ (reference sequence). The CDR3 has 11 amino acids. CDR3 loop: CASSSHQMSFF. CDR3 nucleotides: TGTGCCAGCAGCTCGCATCAAATGTCTTTCTTT.

CDR3 sequence: CASSLDSFRDQPQHF. CDR3 DNA sequence: TGTGCCAGCAGCTTAGATAGTTTCAGGGATCAGCCCCAGCATTTT. The V and J genes are TRBV7-2 and TRBJ1-5, with a tentative D call TRBD1 (5 bases). The V and J ends lost 1 base and 5 bases respectively, with 12 bases between them. This CDR3 region has 15 residues. The V gene's germline CDR1 is SGHTA and CDR2 FQGNSA.